These 26 T cell receptor beta chains came from one sample sequenced in a study of CD8+ T cells in alopecia areata. cDNA reverse transcribed from extracted RNA served as the sequencing template. Produced via immunoSEQ multiplex PCR; TCRdb's table is partial and in-frame only. The table records 130,000 to 150,000 clones, roughly 48% of them present only once. Sequencing was performed on CD4+ T cells sorted from blood. Every receptor here comes from a human donor with alopecia areata.

The chain carries TRBV29-1 and TRBJ1-1; 8 bases match TRBD1. This CDR3 region has 13 residues. Per germline, CDR1 SQVTM and CDR2 ANQGSEA. In nucleotides, the CDR3 is TGCAGGATTGGACAGGGCCCTAACACTGAAGCTTTCTTT. Translating it yields CRIGQGPNTEAFF.

About this clone: The germline gene is not matched at one end of the junction; a read error may be the cause. The chain's CDR3 is CAWGVGLAGINEQYF. The CDR3 DNA is TGTGCCTGGGGTGTGGGCCTAGCGGGAATAAACGAGCAGTACTTC. V usage is TRBV30 and J usage is TRBJ2-7; 9 bases match TRBD2. Per germline, CDR1 GTSNPN and CDR2 SVGIG (reference sequence). This CDR3 is 15 amino acids long.

J is TRBJ2-1 and V is TRBV5-1; D ambiguous. V was cut by 2 bases and J by 9 bases, with 9 bases left in between. There are 12 residues in the CDR3. Germline V gene lookup returns CDR1 SGHRS and CDR2 YFSETQ. In DNA, the CDR3 is TGCGCCAGCAGCTTAAGCCTCGGTGAGCAGTTCTTC. It yields the protein CASSLSLGEQFF. Using reference TRBV5-1 and TRBJ2-1 for the parts outside the CDR3, the full variable domain is KAGVTQTPRYLIKTRGQQVTLSCSPISGHRSVSWYQQTPGQGLQFLFEYFSETQRNKGNFPGRFSGRQFSNSRSEMNVSTLELGDSALYLCASSLSLGEQFFGPGTRLTVL.

This chain links TRBV5-1 with TRBJ1-1; D unclear. The CDR3 covers 13 residues. V was pared by 4 bases and J by 3 bases, with 10 bases between. Germline CDR1 and CDR2: SGHRS and YFSETQ. The CDR3 sequence: CASSVTRDTEAFF. CDR3 nucleotides: TGCGCCAGCAGCGTGACACGGGACACTGAAGCTTTCTTT.

CDR3 residues: CASSPQGPSSNQPQHF. CDR3 nucleotide sequence: TGTGCCAGCAGCCCTCAGGGGCCCAGTAGCAATCAGCCCCAGCATTTT. The chain joins TRBV11-2 to TRBJ1-5, with a tentative D call TRBD1 (6 bases). CDR3 size: 16 residues. V lost 5 bases to trimming and J lost 0 bases, with 14 bases between them. Germline CDR1 and CDR2: SGHAT and FQNNGV.

This clone was picked up a small number of times. The V call is TRBV28, the J call TRBJ2-5, with 9 bases identical to TRBD1. J was trimmed by 5 bases and V by 6 bases; bases with no gene match: 7. CDR1 MDHEN and CDR2 SYDVKM come from the germline V gene. The CDR3 is 14 residues long. CDR3 in DNA: TGTGCCAGCAGGTTGACAGGGGGTCAGGAGACCCAGTACTTC. Amino acids: CASRLTGGQETQYF.

The chain employs TRBV27 and TRBJ2-5; TRBD1 might be the D (5 bases). CDR3 size: 13 residues. V lost 4 bases, J lost 5 bases, and 11 bases lay in between. The germline V gene has CDR1 MNHEY and CDR2 SMNVEV (reference sequence). CDR3 sequence (DNA): TGTGCCAGCAGTTCAGGGCCTGGGGAGACCCAGTACTTC. Encoded protein: CASSSGPGETQYF.

The CDR3 coding sequence is TGTGCCTGGAGTGGCGTGGGAACAGATACGCAGTATTTT. It translates to CAWSGVGTDTQYF. The V call is TRBV30, the J call TRBJ2-3; no clear D gene. Trimming took 1 base from V and 3 from J, leaving 8 bases between them. Germline V gene sequence: CDR1 GTSNPN, CDR2 SVGIG (reference sequence). CDR3 length: 13 amino acids.

The V call is TRBV27, the J call TRBJ2-1; unclear D gene. In germline, CDR1 is MNHEY, CDR2 SMNVEV (reference sequence). V was clipped by 0 bases and J by 5 bases, with 2 bases between them. This CDR3 contains 12 residues. The CDR3 coding sequence is TGTGCCAGCAGTTTATCCCACAATGAGCAGTTCTTC. Protein product: CASSLSHNEQFF.

This clone was detected only once. The CDR3 is CASSLGQDLWGYTF. CDR3 coding DNA: TGTGCCAGCAGCTTAGGCCAGGACCTCTGGGGCTACACCTTC. This chain connects TRBV7-9 to TRBJ1-2, with unresolved D. The CDR3 consists of 14 residues. CDR1 and CDR2 (germline): SEHNR, FQNEAQ (reference sequence). The V end lost 1 base, the J end lost 8 bases, and 14 bases lay between the germline ends.

The chain combines TRBV2 with TRBJ2-7, with TRBD1 as a possible D gene (6 bases). This CDR3 spans 13 amino acids. Trimming left V 2 bases short and J 3 bases short, with 8 bases between. CDR1 and CDR2 from the germline V gene are SNHLY and FYNNEI. The CDR3 DNA is TGTGCCAGCAGTGAAACAGGGATCTACGAGCAGTACTTC. Translating it yields CASSETGIYEQYF.

A few counts support this clone. The chain uses TRBV29-1 and TRBJ2-7; a weak D match, TRBD2 (6 bases). Germline V gene sequence: CDR1 SQVTM, CDR2 ANQGSEA. Trimming shortened V by 7 bases and J by 5 bases, and 18 bases separated the two germline ends. The CDR3 loop spans 13 amino acids. CDR3 sequence: CSALQWAGNEQYF. The CDR3 nucleotides are TGCAGCGCCCTTCAATGGGCGGGGAACGAGCAGTACTTC.

This chain connects TRBV28 to TRBJ1-5, with 7 positions matching TRBD1. The germline CDR1 and CDR2 sequences are MDHEN and SYDVKM. With V trimmed by 5 bases and J by 2 bases, 9 bases remained unmatched. CDR3 length: 16 amino acids. The CDR3 nucleotides read TGTGCCAGCAGTCCCAGGACAGGTCTTGGCAATCAGCCCCAGCATTTT. This sequence encodes CASSPRTGLGNQPQHF.

In DNA, the CDR3 is TGTGCCAGTAGTATTAGCGGGAGCTCCTACGAGCAGTACTTC. It is translated as CASSISGSSYEQYF. The chain couples TRBV19 to TRBJ2-7; 9 positions match TRBD2. Per germline, CDR1 LNHDA and CDR2 SQIVND (reference sequence). Trimming at V came to 3 bases and at J to 0 bases, leaving 0 bases not matched to a gene. The CDR3 is 14 residues long. Complete variable domain (other parts from reference TRBV19 and TRBJ2-7): DGGITQSPKYLFRKEGQNVTLSCEQNLNHDAMYWYRQDPGQGLRLIYYSQIVNDFQKGDIAEGYSVSREKKESFPLTVTSAQKNPTAFYLCASSISGSSYEQYFGPGTRLTVT.

The V gene is TRBV5-6, the J gene TRBJ1-2; D is unresolved. The germline gives CDR1 SGHDT, CDR2 YYEEEE. CDR3 length equals 15 residues. V was shortened by 0 bases and J by 8 bases, with 17 bases between the two germline ends. CDR3 region: CASSLVVLRVSGYTF. The CDR3 nucleotides read TGTGCCAGCAGCTTGGTTGTCCTAAGGGTGTCCGGCTACACCTTC.

This clone was seen a few times. This sequence joins TRBV29-1 and TRBJ1-1; D possibly corresponds to TRBD1 (6 bases). V lost 7 bases and J lost 1, with 19 bases in between. The germline V gene has CDR1 SQVTM and CDR2 ANQGSEA. This CDR3 has 15 residues. The CDR3 nucleotides are TGCAGCGCGAGGGGGTACCGGGACACGAACACTGAAGCTTTCTTT. Translating gives CSARGYRDTNTEAFF.

This clone turned up a few times. The junction differs from germline at one of its ends, possibly a read error. The V gene is TRBV29-1, the J gene TRBJ2-5; 9 bases map to TRBD2. Germline-derived CDR1 and CDR2 are SQVTM and ANQGSEA. The CDR3 sequence is 12 residues long. The chain's CDR3 is CSVDVAGESQYF. The DNA for the CDR3 is TGCAGCGTTGACGTAGCGGGAGAGTCCCAGTACTTC.

This clone was observed a handful of times. The V call is TRBV29-1, the J call TRBJ2-7, with 8 bases identical to TRBD2. Germline values: CDR1 SQVTM, CDR2 ANQGSEA. The CDR3 length is 13 residues. V trimming: 7 bases; J trimming: 3 bases; junction bases outside the gene matches: 8. The CDR3 coding sequence is TGCAGCGCACAAGCGGGAGTGGGCTACGAGCAGTACTTC. Translation gives CSAQAGVGYEQYF.

The CDR3 sequence: CASSLEAGTNYGYTF. Here the CDR3 DNA reads TGCGCCAGCAGCTTGGAGGCAGGGACAAACTATGGCTACACCTTC. The chain joins TRBV5-1 to TRBJ1-2; TRBD1 might be the D (6 bases). This CDR3 spans 15 amino acids. Trimming shortened V by 0 bases and J by 2 bases, and 11 bases separated the two germline ends. Germline CDR1 reads SGHRS; CDR2 reads YFSETQ. Complete variable domain (other parts from reference TRBV5-1 and TRBJ1-2): KAGVTQTPRYLIKTRGQQVTLSCSPISGHRSVSWYQQTPGQGLQFLFEYFSETQRNKGNFPGRFSGRQFSNSRSEMNVSTLELGDSALYLCASSLEAGTNYGYTFGSGTRLTVV.

The genes are TRBV29-1 and TRBJ2-7; TRBD1 matches at 9 bases. With V trimmed by 5 bases and J by 0 bases, 5 bases remained unmatched. The CDR3 consists of 14 residues. The V gene's germline CDR1 is SQVTM and CDR2 ANQGSEA. The CDR3 sequence is CSVRTGVSSYEQYF. DNA of the CDR3: TGCAGCGTTAGGACAGGGGTGAGCTCCTACGAGCAGTACTTC.

The chain combines TRBV11-2 with TRBJ2-5; 12 bases map to TRBD1. Germline CDR1 is SGHAT and CDR2 is FQNNGV. Trimming at V came to 4 bases and at J to 5 bases, leaving 17 bases not matched to a gene. CDR3 length equals 19 residues. CDR3 sequence reads: CASSWPRDRGPSEWETQYF. In DNA form, the CDR3 reads TGTGCCAGCAGCTGGCCCCGGGACAGGGGGCCTTCGGAGTGGGAGACCCAGTACTTC. The complete variable domain, with remaining parts taken from reference TRBV11-2 and TRBJ2-5, reads EAGVAQSPRYKIIEKRQSVAFWCNPISGHATLYWYQQILGQGPKLLIQFQNNGVVDDSQLPKDRFSAERLKGVDSTLKIQPAKLEDSAVYLCASSWPRDRGPSEWETQYFGPGTRLLVL.

The chain combines TRBV29-1 with TRBJ2-5; the match to TRBD1 covers 9 bases. Germline V gene data show CDR1 as SQVTM and CDR2 as ANQGSEA. The CDR3 totals 14 residues. Losses at the gene ends were 3 bases for V and 5 bases for J; bases not matched to a gene: 7. This chain's CDR3 is CSVDGQGRGETQYF. The CDR3 bases are TGCAGCGTTGACGGACAGGGGCGAGGGGAGACCCAGTACTTC.

The chain has TRBV5-1 and TRBJ2-5; 8 nucleotides agree with TRBD2. The length of the CDR3 is 15 residues. The V and J ends lost 4 bases and 5 bases, in that order; junction bases with no gene match: 10. CDR1 SGHRS and CDR2 YFSETQ come from the germline V gene. CDR3 region: CASSKLAALRETQYF. CDR3 DNA: TGCGCCAGCAGCAAACTAGCGGCCCTGAGGGAGACCCAGTACTTC.

This chain uses TRBV29-1 with TRBJ2-2; D gene unclear. V was cut by 3 bases and J by 4 bases, with 9 bases left in between. Germline lookup yields CDR1 SQVTM and CDR2 ANQGSEA. The CDR3 consists of 13 residues. The CDR3 loop is CSVEFRVTGELFF. The CDR3 nucleotides are TGCAGCGTTGAGTTTAGAGTCACCGGGGAGCTGTTTTTT.

This clone was seen a handful of times. The chain employs TRBV7-2 and TRBJ2-3; D is unresolved. CDR3 length: 15 residues. Trimming removed 5 bases at V and 1 base at J, with 13 bases between. Germline assignment: CDR1 SGHTA and CDR2 FQGNSA. CDR3 bases: TGTGCCAGCAGCCGTGGGTTGGGCGGCACAGATACGCAGTATTTT. It encodes CASSRGLGGTDTQYF.

This clone turned up a few times. The CDR3 region has the DNA TGCAGCGCCGTTAGGAGTGAGACCCAGTACTTC. It codes for CSAVRSETQYF. The genes are TRBV29-1 and TRBJ2-5; the D is unclear. Trimming took off 7 bases at V and 5 bases at J, with 11 bases between the two ends. The germline V gene has CDR1 SQVTM and CDR2 ANQGSEA. CDR3 length: 11 residues.